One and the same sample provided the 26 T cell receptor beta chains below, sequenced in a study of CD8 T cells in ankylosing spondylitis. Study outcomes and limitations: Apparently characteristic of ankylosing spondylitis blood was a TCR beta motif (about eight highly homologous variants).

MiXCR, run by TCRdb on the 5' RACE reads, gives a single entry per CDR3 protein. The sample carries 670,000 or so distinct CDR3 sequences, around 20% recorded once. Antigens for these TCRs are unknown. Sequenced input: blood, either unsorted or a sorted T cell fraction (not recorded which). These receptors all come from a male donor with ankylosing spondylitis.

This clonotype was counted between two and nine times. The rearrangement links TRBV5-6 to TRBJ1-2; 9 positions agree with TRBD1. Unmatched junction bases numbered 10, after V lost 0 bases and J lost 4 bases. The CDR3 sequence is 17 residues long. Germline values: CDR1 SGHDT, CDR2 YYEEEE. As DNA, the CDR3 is TGTGCCAGCAGCTTGGAGGGACAGGGCCTGGGGCTCTATGGCTACACCTTC. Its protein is CASSLEGQGLGLYGYTF.

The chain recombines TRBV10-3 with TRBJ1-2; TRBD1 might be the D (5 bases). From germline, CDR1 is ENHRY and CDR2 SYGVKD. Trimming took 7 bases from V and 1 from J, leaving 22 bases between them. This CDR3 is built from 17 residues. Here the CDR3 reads CAITQDFDSRLNYGYTF. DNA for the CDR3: TGTGCCATCACCCAAGATTTTGACAGTAGACTTAACTATGGCTACACCTTC.

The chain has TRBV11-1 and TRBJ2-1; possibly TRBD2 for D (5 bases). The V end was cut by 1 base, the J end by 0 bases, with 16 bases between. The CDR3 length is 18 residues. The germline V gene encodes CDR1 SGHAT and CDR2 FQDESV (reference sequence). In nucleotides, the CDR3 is TGTGCCAGCAGCTTAGGTTTCGCGGGTCCCCGCTCCTACAATGAGCAGTTCTTC. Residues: CASSLGFAGPRSYNEQFF.

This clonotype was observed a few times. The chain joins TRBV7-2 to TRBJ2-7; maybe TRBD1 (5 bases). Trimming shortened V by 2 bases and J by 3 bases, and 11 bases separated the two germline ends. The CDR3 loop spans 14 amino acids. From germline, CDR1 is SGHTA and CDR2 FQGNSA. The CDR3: CASSLSDSRYEQYF. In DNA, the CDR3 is TGTGCCAGCAGCTTAAGCGACAGCCGCTACGAGCAGTACTTC.

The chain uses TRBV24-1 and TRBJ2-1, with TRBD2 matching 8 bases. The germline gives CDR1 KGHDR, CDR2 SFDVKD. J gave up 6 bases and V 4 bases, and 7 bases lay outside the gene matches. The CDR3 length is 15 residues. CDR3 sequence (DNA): TGTGCCACCAGTGACCCCGGGACTAGGGCCAATGAGCAGTTCTTC. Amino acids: CATSDPGTRANEQFF.

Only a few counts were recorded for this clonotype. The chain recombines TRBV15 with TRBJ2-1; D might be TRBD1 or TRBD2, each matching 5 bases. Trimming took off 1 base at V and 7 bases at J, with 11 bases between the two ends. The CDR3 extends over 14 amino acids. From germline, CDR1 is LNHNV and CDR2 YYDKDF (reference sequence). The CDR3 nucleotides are TGTGCCACCAGCAGAGGAGGGGCTGAGAATGAGCAGTTCTTC. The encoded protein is CATSRGGAENEQFF. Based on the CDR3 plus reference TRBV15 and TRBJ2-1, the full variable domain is DAMVIQNPRYQVTQFGKPVTLSCSQTLNHNVMYWYQQKSSQAPKLLFHYYDKDFNNEADTPDNFQSRRPNTSFCFLDIRSPGLGDTAMYLCATSRGGAENEQFFGPGTRLTVL.

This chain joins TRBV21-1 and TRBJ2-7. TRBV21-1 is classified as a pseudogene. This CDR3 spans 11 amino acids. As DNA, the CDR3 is TGTGCCAGCAGCAAGCGGTACGAGCAGTACTTC. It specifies CASSKRYEQYF.

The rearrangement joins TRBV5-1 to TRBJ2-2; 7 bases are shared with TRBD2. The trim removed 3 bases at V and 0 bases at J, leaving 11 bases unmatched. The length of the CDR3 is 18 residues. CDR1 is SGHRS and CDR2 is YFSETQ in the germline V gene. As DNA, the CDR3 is TGCGCCAGCAGCTGGAAATTTTCTAGCGGAGCGAACACCGGGGAGCTGTTTTTT. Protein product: CASSWKFSSGANTGELFF.

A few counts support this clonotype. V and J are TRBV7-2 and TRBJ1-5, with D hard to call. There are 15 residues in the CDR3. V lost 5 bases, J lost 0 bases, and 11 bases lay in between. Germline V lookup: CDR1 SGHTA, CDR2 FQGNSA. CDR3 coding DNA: TGTGCCAGCAGCCTCCAGGTTGCTAGCAATCAGCCCCAGCATTTT. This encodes CASSLQVASNQPQHF.

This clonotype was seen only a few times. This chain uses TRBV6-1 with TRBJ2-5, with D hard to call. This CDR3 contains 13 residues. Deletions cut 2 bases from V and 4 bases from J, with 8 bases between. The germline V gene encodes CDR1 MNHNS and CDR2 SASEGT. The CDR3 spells CASSELLVETQYF. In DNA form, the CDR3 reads TGTGCCAGCAGTGAACTTTTGGTAGAGACCCAGTACTTC.

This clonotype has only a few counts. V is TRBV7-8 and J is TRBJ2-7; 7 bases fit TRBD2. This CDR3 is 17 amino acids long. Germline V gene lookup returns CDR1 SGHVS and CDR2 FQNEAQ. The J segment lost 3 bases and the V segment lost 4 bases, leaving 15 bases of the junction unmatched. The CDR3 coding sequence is TGTGCCAGCAGCTCCCCAGGTAAAAACCAGCGGGGCTACGAGCAGTACTTC. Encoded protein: CASSSPGKNQRGYEQYF.

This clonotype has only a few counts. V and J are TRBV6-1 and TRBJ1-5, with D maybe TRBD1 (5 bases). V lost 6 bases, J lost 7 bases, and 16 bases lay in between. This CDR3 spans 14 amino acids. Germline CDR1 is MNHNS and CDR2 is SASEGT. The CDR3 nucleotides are TGTGCCAGCAGGGAACAGGCCCCGGGCCAGCCCCAGCATTTT. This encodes CASREQAPGQPQHF.

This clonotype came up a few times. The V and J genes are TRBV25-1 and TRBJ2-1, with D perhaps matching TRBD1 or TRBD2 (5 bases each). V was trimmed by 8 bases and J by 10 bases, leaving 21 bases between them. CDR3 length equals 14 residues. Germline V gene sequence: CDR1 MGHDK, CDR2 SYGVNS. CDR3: CASSFWDGPGEQFF. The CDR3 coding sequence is TGTGCCAGCTCCTTCTGGGACGGGCCGGGGGAGCAGTTCTTC.

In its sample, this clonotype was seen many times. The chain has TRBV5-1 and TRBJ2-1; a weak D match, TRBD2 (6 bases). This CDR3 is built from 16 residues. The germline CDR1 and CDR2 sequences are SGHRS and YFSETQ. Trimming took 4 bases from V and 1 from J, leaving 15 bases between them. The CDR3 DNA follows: TGCGCCAGCAGCCGGAGGGCCGTCCTTTCCTACAATGAGCAGTTCTTC. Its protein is CASSRRAVLSYNEQFF.

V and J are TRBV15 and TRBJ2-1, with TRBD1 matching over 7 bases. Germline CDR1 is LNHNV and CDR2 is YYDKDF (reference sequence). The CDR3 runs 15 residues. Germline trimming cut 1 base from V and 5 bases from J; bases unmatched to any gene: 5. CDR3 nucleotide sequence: TGTGCCACCAGCAGAGGACAGGGTGGAAACAATGAGCAGTTCTTC. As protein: CATSRGQGGNNEQFF.

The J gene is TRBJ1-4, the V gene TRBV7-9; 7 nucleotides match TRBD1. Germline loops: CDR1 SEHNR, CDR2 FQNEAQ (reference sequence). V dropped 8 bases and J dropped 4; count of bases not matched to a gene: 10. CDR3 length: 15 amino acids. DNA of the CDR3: TGTGCCAGCGGGGAAGGGACAGCCGTTAATGAAAAACTGTTTTTT. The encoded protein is CASGEGTAVNEKLFF.

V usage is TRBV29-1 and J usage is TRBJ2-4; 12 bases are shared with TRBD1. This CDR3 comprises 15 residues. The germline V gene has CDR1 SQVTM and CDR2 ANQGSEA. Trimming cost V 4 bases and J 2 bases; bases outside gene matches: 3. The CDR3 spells CSVGRDRGPKNIQYF. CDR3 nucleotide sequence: TGCAGCGTTGGCCGGGACAGGGGGCCCAAAAACATTCAGTACTTC.

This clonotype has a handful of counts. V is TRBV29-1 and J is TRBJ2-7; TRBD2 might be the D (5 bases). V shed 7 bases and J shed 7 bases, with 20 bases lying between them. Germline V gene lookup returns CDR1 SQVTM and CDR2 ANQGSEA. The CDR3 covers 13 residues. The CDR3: CSASPGFALEQYF. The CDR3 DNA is TGCAGCGCATCCCCGGGATTCGCCTTGGAGCAGTACTTC.

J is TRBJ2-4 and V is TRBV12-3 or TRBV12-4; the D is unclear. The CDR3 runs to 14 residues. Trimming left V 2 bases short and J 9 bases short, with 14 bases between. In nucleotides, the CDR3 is TGTGCCAGCAGTTTACGTAGGACCGAAGGCATTCAGTACTTC. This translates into CASSLRRTEGIQYF.

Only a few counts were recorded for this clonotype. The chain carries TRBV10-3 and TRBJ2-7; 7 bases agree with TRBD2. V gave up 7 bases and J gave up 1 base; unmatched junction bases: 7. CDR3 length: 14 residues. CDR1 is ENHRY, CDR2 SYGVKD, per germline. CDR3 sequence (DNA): TGTGCCATCAATGGGGGGGGAGGATCCTACGAGCAGTACTTC. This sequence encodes CAINGGGGSYEQYF.

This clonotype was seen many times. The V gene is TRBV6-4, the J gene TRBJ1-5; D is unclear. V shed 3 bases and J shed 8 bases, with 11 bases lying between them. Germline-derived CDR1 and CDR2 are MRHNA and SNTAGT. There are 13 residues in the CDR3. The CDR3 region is CASSEGEKEPQHF. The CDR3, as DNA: TGTGCCAGCAGTGAAGGAGAAAAGGAGCCCCAGCATTTT.

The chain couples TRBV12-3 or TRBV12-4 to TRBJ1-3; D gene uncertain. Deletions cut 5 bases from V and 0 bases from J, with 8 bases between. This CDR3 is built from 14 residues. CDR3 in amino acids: CASSLLYSGNTIYF. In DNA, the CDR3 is TGTGCCAGCAGTCTCCTATACTCTGGAAACACCATATATTTT.

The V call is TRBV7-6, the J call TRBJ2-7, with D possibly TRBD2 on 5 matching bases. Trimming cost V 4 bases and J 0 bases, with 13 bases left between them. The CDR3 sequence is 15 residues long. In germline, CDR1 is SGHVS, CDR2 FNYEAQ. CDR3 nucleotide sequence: TGTGCCAGCAGCTCCGAGGCGCGGGCCTCCTACGAGCAGTACTTC. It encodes CASSSEARASYEQYF.

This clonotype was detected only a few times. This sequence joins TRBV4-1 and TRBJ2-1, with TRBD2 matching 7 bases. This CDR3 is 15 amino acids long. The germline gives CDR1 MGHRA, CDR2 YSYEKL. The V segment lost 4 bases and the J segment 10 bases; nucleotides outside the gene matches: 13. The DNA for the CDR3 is TGCGCCAGCAGCCTCACGACTGGGCGGGAGAGAGAGCAGTTCTTC. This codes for CASSLTTGREREQFF.

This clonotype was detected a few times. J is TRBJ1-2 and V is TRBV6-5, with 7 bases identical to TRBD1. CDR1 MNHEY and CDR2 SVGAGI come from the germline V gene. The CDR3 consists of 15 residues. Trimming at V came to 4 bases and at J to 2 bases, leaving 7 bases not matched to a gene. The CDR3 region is CASSSWDSQNYGYTF. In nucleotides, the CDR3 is TGTGCCAGCAGTTCATGGGACAGCCAAAACTATGGCTACACCTTC.

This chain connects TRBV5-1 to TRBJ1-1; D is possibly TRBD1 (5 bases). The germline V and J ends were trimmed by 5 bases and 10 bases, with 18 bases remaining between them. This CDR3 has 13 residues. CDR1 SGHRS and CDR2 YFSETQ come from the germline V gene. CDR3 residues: CASSRIGVAAAFF. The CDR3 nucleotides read TGCGCCAGCAGTCGGATAGGGGTTGCGGCAGCTTTCTTT. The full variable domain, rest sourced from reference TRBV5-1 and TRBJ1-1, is KAGVTQTPRYLIKTRGQQVTLSCSPISGHRSVSWYQQTPGQGLQFLFEYFSETQRNKGNFPGRFSGRQFSNSRSEMNVSTLELGDSALYLCASSRIGVAAAFFGQGTRLTVV.